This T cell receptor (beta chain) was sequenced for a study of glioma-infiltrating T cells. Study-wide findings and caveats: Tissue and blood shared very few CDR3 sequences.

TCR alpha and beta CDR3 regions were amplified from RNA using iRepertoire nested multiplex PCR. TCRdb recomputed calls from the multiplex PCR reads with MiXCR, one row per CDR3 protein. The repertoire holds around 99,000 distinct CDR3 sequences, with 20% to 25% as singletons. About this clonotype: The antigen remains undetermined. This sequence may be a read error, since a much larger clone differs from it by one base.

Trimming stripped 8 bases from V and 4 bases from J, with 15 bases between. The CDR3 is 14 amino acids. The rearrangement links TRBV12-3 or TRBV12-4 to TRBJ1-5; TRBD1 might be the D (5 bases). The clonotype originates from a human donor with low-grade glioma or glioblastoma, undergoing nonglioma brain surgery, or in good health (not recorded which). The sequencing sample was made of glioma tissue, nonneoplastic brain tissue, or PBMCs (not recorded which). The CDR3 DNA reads TGTGCCAGCGTTGAGGAGGGGCTTAATCAGCCCCAGCATTTT. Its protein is CASVEEGLNQPQHF.